The source of this T cell receptor (beta chain) is a study of blood T cell repertoires in COVID-19. Looking at the study overall: Some COVID-19 samples were acute and others convalescent; all came from the United States, Italy and Spain. PBMCs, B-cell-depleted T cells, or T cells provided the cDNA or gDNA that made up the material.

Germline V CDR1 and CDR2: SGHDN, FVKESK. The CDR3 is made up of 13 amino acids. J was trimmed by 10 bases and V by 1 base; bases with no gene match: 5. The table came from immunoSEQ multiplex PCR; TCRdb's copy has only in-frame clones and leaves some out. Counted here are 150,000 or so clones, around 86% occurring once; the ten biggest clones make up 5.5% to 7.5%. This clone was counted a single time. V usage is TRBV14 and J usage is TRBJ1-1; 8 nucleotides agree with TRBD1. This receptor was obtained from a man older than 75 with acute or convalescent COVID-19. The sequenced material came from peripheral blood. As DNA, the CDR3 is TGTGCCAGCAGCCAAGGACAGGGGTTTGGAGCTTTCTTT. This sequence encodes CASSQGQGFGAFF.